This entry lists 25 T cell receptor beta chains sequenced from one sample in a study of T cell clonality in common variable immunodeficiency. Sequencing used immunoSEQ multiplex PCR; TCRdb keeps in-frame clones, though not all of them. Listed for the sample are some 19,000 clones, none seen a single time. The study's findings and limits: Reportedly, TCR beta sequences from common variable immunodeficiency showed fewer deletions and N-nucleotide insertions.

Their antigens are not known. The sequenced sample was peripheral blood mononuclear cells. These receptors were collected from a human donor with common variable immunodeficiency.

In regard to this clone: The read falls 3 residues short of the CDR3 end, and the missing part is taken from the germline J gene. The rearrangement links TRBV19 to TRBJ2-7; 10 nucleotides agree with TRBD1. Unmatched junction bases numbered 4, after V lost 5 bases and J lost 3 bases. Germline CDR1 LNHDA, CDR2 SQIVND (reference sequence). The length of the CDR3 is 14 residues. The CDR3 here is CASSSRDRGYEQYF. The part of the CDR3 DNA that was read is TGTGCCAGTAGTTCCCGGGACAGGGGCTACGAG.

In its sample, this clone was seen many times. The read ends 3 residues before the CDR3 terminus; that terminus is restored from the germline J gene. The rearrangement uses TRBV6-2 or TRBV6-3 and TRBJ2-2; 8 nucleotides agree with TRBD1. The germline gives CDR1 MNHEY, CDR2 SVGEGT. Germline trimming cut 8 bases from V and 5 bases from J; bases unmatched to any gene: 4. The CDR3 has 13 residues. CDR3 protein: CASDRGKTGELFF. The CDR3 bases that were read are TGTGCCAGCGACAGGGGTAAAACCGGGGAG.

Of note for this clone: The read ends 3 residues shy of where the CDR3 ends; the end is completed using the germline J gene. The genes are TRBV7-6 and TRBJ2-5; 14 positions match TRBD2. Germline CDR1 and CDR2: SGHVS and FNYEAQ. V was pared by 3 bases and J by 3 bases, with 6 bases of the junction left unmatched. The length of the CDR3 is 17 residues. CDR3: CASSLGLAGVLKETQYF. CDR3 DNA (partial): TGTGCCAGCAGCTTGGGACTAGCGGGAGTCCTTAAAGAGACC. The full variable domain, rest sourced from reference TRBV7-6 and TRBJ2-5, is GAGVSQSPRYKVTKRGQDVALRCDPISGHVSLYWYRQALGQGPEFLTYFNYEAQQDKSGLPNDRFSAERPEGSISTLTIQRTEQRDSAMYRCASSLGLAGVLKETQYFGPGTRLLVL.

Regarding this clone: Sequencing ends 3 residues short of the CDR3 end; the germline J gene provides the rest. The V call is TRBV19, the J call TRBJ1-5; tentatively, D is TRBD1 (6 bases). Trimming shortened V by 7 bases and J by 9 bases, and 16 bases separated the two germline ends. CDR1 and CDR2 from the germline V gene are LNHDA and SQIVND (reference sequence). The CDR3 sequence is 13 residues long. The DNA read from the CDR3 is TGTGCCAGTACCGAGGGCCCAGGGGTGCCC. Translation gives CASTEGPGVP. The full CDR3 protein reads CASTEGPGVPQHF.

This clone was picked up many times. The DNA ends 3 residues before the CDR3 does, and the rest of the CDR3 is filled in from the germline J gene. This rearrangement joins TRBV30 to TRBJ1-6; 10 bases agree with TRBD1. Germline CDR1 reads GTSNPN; CDR2 reads SVGIG (reference sequence). V shed 2 bases and J 10 bases; nucleotides not matched to a gene: 5. The CDR3 spans 14 residues. CDR3 DNA (partial): TGTGCCTGGAGTTTGACAGGGGGCTCGTCACCC. Translating it yields CAWSLTGGSSP. The whole CDR3 reads CAWSLTGGSSPLHF.

This clone has just a few counts. The read falls 3 residues short of the CDR3 end, and the missing part is taken from the germline J gene. This chain joins TRBV19 and TRBJ1-6, with D perhaps TRBD1 (5 bases). V gave up 4 bases and J gave up 11 bases, with 15 bases separating them. Germline CDR1 reads LNHDA; CDR2 reads SQIVND (reference sequence). The CDR3 runs to 14 residues. CDR3 amino acids: CASSTPGSWTPLHF. CDR3 DNA, as far as it was read: TGTGCCAGTAGTACCCCAGGGAGTTGGACACCC.

A few counts support this clone. The CDR3 is cut off 3 residues early in the read; its end comes from the germline J gene. The chain couples TRBV6-2 or TRBV6-3 to TRBJ1-6, with unresolved D. The CDR3 has 13 residues. V was cut by 8 bases and J by 8 bases, with 13 bases left in between. Germline V lookup: CDR1 MNHEY, CDR2 SVGEGT. This CDR3 reads CASAGGDYSPLHF. The sequenced CDR3 bases are TGTGCCAGCGCGGGCGGGGATTATTCACCC.

This clone was counted between two and nine times. The missing CDR3 end, 3 residues past where the read stops, is filled in from the germline J gene. The chain couples TRBV18 to TRBJ1-2, with TRBD1 matching 7 bases. The CDR3 has 15 amino acids. Germline CDR1 and CDR2: KGHSH and LQKENI. Unmatched junction bases numbered 7, after V lost 2 bases and J lost 4 bases. The part of the CDR3 DNA that was read is TGTGCCAGCTCACCAAACCGGGGGACAGTCTATGGC. It specifies CASSPNRGTVYG. The full CDR3 protein reads CASSPNRGTVYGYTF.

This clone came up many times. The CDR3 goes on 3 residues after the read ends, and that part is filled in from the germline J gene. The chain joins TRBV2 to TRBJ1-1; D call uncertain. The germline gives CDR1 SNHLY, CDR2 FYNNEI. This CDR3 is built from 11 residues. Partial CDR3 DNA: TGTGCCAGCAGTGTCTGGGCTGGG. This translates into CASSVWAG. The CDR3 in full is CASSVWAGAFF.

This clone came up a few times. Read sequence stops 3 residues before the CDR3 end, and the germline J gene provides the missing end. This sequence joins TRBV19 and TRBJ2-1; no clear D gene. Germline CDR1 is LNHDA and CDR2 is SQIVND (reference sequence). Trimming left V 7 bases short and J 0 bases short, with 13 bases between. The CDR3 covers 15 residues. The sequenced part of the CDR3 DNA is TGTGCCAGTAAGGTTACCTTTTCCTCCTACAATGAG. Residues: CASKVTFSSYNE. The full CDR3 sequence reads CASKVTFSSYNEQFF.

A remark on this clone: The missing CDR3 end, 3 residues past where the read stops, is filled in from the germline J gene. The V call is TRBV5-5, the J call TRBJ2-5, with 7 bases that match TRBD2. J gave up 4 bases and V 3 bases, and 3 bases lay outside the gene matches. Germline CDR1 SGHKS, CDR2 YYEKEE (reference sequence). This CDR3 spans 13 amino acids. This CDR3 is CASSWGGGETQYF. The DNA read from the CDR3 is TGTGCCAGCAGCTGGGGCGGGGGAGAGACC.

The table lists this clone with a few counts. The CDR3 end is not reached by the read, which stops 3 residues before it; the germline J gene fills it in. V gene TRBV19 combines with J gene TRBJ1-4; D remains unclear. This CDR3 contains 14 residues. Germline V CDR1 and CDR2: LNHDA, SQIVND (reference sequence). The V end was cut by 5 bases, the J end by 8 bases, with 15 bases between. CDR3 DNA (partial): TGTGCCAGTAGTCCCCGCGAATCCACGGAAAAA. Amino acid sequence: CASSPRESTEK. The complete CDR3 sequence is CASSPRESTEKLFF.

The CDR3 protein is CASSQGQLEQFF. CDR3 DNA (partial): TGTGCCAGCTCACAGGGACAACTTGAG. The chain couples TRBV18 to TRBJ2-1, with D possibly matching TRBD1 (6 bases). Read coverage stops 3 residues before the CDR3 terminus; the germline J gene supplies the remainder. There are 12 residues in the CDR3. Germline CDR1 and CDR2: KGHSH and LQKENI. V lost 4 bases and J 9 bases, leaving 10 bases between the germline ends. The whole variable domain, filled in from reference TRBV18 and TRBJ2-1, reads NAGVMQNPRHLVRRRGQEARLRCSPMKGHSHVYWYRQLPEEGLKFMVYLQKENIIDESGMPKERFSAEFPKEGPSILRIQQVVRGDSAAYFCASSQGQLEQFFGPGTRLTVL.

This clone turned up a few times. The CDR3 is cut off 3 residues early in the read; its end comes from the germline J gene. This chain links TRBV18 with TRBJ2-7; the D is unclear. The V and J ends lost 2 bases and 5 bases respectively, with 7 bases between them. This CDR3 spans 12 amino acids. Germline V CDR1 and CDR2: KGHSH, LQKENI. The covered CDR3 bases are TGTGCCAGCTCACCAGGGCTCAACGAG. It yields the protein CASSPGLNE. The entire CDR3 is CASSPGLNEQYF.

The sample holds a few counts of this clone. The CDR3 is cut off 3 residues early in the read; its end comes from the germline J gene. The genes are TRBV18 and TRBJ2-7, with 12 nucleotides matching TRBD1. The V gene end was trimmed by 5 bases and the J gene end by 5 bases; junction bases not matched to a gene: 7. The CDR3 covers 15 residues. Per the germline V gene, CDR1 is KGHSH and CDR2 is LQKENI. CDR3 DNA, as far as it was read: TGTGCCAGCTCAAGGGCCGGGACAGGGGGCAACGAG. It specifies CASSRAGTGGNE. In full, the CDR3 is CASSRAGTGGNEQYF.

In its sample, this clone was seen a few times. The CDR3 goes on 3 residues after the read ends, and that part is filled in from the germline J gene. The V and J genes are TRBV7-6 and TRBJ2-5; the match to TRBD1 covers 7 bases. Germline V gene lookup returns CDR1 SGHVS and CDR2 FNYEAQ. The junction had 8 bases not matched to a gene; V was cut back by 5 bases and J by 5 bases. CDR3 length equals 14 residues. Partial CDR3 DNA: TGTGCCAGCAGCACCCGGACAGGCAGGGAGACC. Its protein is CASSTRTGRET. The CDR3 as a whole reads CASSTRTGRETQYF.

The sample holds many counts of this clone. The CDR3 end falls 3 residues outside the read, so it is completed with the germline J gene. V is TRBV2 and J is TRBJ2-7; TRBD2 aligns across 7 bases. The CDR3 covers 12 residues. Germline trimming cut 5 bases from V and 4 bases from J; bases unmatched to any gene: 2. Germline CDR1 SNHLY, CDR2 FYNNEI. Partial CDR3 DNA: TGTGCCAGCAGTCCTAGCGGATACGAG. This gives the protein CASSPSGYE. The full CDR3 protein is CASSPSGYEQYF.

Concerning this clone: Read data end 3 residues before the CDR3 end; the end is taken from the germline J gene. The chain is built from TRBV7-2 and TRBJ1-3; 10 bases fit TRBD1. The CDR3 loop spans 15 amino acids. CDR1 is SGHTA, CDR2 FQGNSA, per germline. V lost 2 bases, J lost 4 bases, and 2 bases stayed unmatched. The CDR3 is CASSLPGQGGNTIYF. Incomplete CDR3 DNA: TGTGCCAGCAGCTTACCGGGACAGGGGGGAAACACC.

This clone was detected a few times. The read finishes 3 residues shy of the CDR3 end, and the germline J gene is used to complete it. The chain joins TRBV7-9 to TRBJ1-1; no clear D. V lost 2 bases and J 2 bases, leaving 12 bases between the germline ends. This CDR3 is built from 15 residues. The germline gives CDR1 SEHNR, CDR2 FQNEAQ (reference sequence). The CDR3 reads CASSLNFGLNTEAFF. The covered CDR3 bases are TGTGCCAGCAGCTTAAATTTCGGGTTAAACACTGAA. Full variable domain (remainder filled in from reference TRBV7-9 and TRBJ1-1): DTGVSQNPRHKITKRGQNVTFRCDPISEHNRLYWYRQTLGQGPEFLTYFQNEAQLEKSRLLSDRFSAERPKGSFSTLEIQRTEQGDSAMYLCASSLNFGLNTEAFFGQGTRLTVV.

Details on this clone: Read sequence stops 3 residues before the CDR3 end, and the germline J gene provides the missing end. The chain is built from TRBV7-9 and TRBJ1-5, with D maybe TRBD1 (6 bases). Trimming cost V 5 bases and J 5 bases, with 13 bases left between them. CDR3 length equals 14 residues. CDR1 and CDR2 (germline): SEHNR, FQNEAQ (reference sequence). The sequenced part of the CDR3 DNA is TGTGCCAGCAGCCAAGGACAGCAGGATCAGCCC. Its translation: CASSQGQQDQP. The whole CDR3 sequence is CASSQGQQDQPQHF. The variable domain in full, completed from reference TRBV7-9 and TRBJ1-5, reads DTGVSQNPRHKITKRGQNVTFRCDPISEHNRLYWYRQTLGQGPEFLTYFQNEAQLEKSRLLSDRFSAERPKGSFSTLEIQRTEQGDSAMYLCASSQGQQDQPQHFGDGTRLSIL.

This clone has a handful of counts. The read terminates 3 residues before the CDR3 end, so the remaining end is supplied by the germline J gene. The rearrangement links TRBV18 to TRBJ1-4; 7 nucleotides match TRBD1. Germline V gene data show CDR1 as KGHSH and CDR2 as LQKENI. The CDR3 is 17 residues long. The ends lost 2 bases at V and 0 bases at J; junction bases unmatched: 6. The sequenced CDR3 bases are TGTGCCAGCTCACCATGGACAGGAAATCCAACTAATGAAAAA. Protein: CASSPWTGNPTNEK. The CDR3 in full is CASSPWTGNPTNEKLFF.

As concerns this clone: The read comes to an end 3 residues before the CDR3 does, leaving the germline J gene to fill in the end. The chain combines TRBV7-2 with TRBJ2-5; D may be TRBD2 (5 bases). Germline V lookup: CDR1 SGHTA, CDR2 FQGNSA. This CDR3 region has 14 residues. The germline V and J ends were trimmed by 2 bases and 2 bases, with 9 bases remaining between them. The chain's CDR3 is CASSLQRRQETQYF. Incomplete CDR3 DNA: TGTGCCAGCAGCTTACAGCGGAGACAAGAGACC.

At least ten counts were recorded for this clone. Sequencing ends 3 residues short of the CDR3 end; the germline J gene provides the rest. This chain links TRBV29-1 with TRBJ2-6; D perhaps matches TRBD1 (6 bases). This CDR3 has 13 amino acids. Trimming shortened V by 7 bases and J by 2 bases, and 9 bases separated the two germline ends. From germline, CDR1 is SQVTM and CDR2 ANQGSEA. Partial CDR3 DNA: TGCAGCGCCGGGACACCTGGGGCCAACGTC. Its protein is CSAGTPGANV. In full, the CDR3 reads CSAGTPGANVLTF.

Regarding this clone: From the germline J gene comes the end of the CDR3, since the read stops 3 residues before it. This chain uses TRBV10-3 with TRBJ2-5; the D gene is possibly TRBD1 (6 bases). The V end lost 10 bases, the J end lost 3 bases, and 15 bases lay between the germline ends. The CDR3 sequence is 13 residues long. Looked up from germline, CDR1 is ENHRY and CDR2 is SYGVKD. CDR3 residues: CATQGQREETQYF. The covered CDR3 bases are TGTGCCACCCAAGGACAGAGAGAAGAGACC.

This clone showed up just a few times. Read data end 3 residues before the CDR3 end; the end is taken from the germline J gene. The rearrangement joins TRBV19 to TRBJ2-2, with D perhaps matching TRBD1 (6 bases). Trimming stripped 6 bases from V and 4 bases from J, with 15 bases between. From germline, CDR1 is LNHDA and CDR2 SQIVND (reference sequence). This CDR3 region has 15 residues. The sequenced part of the CDR3 DNA is TGTGCCAGTAGGACGTGGACAGAGATCACCGGGGAG. It is translated as CASRTWTEITGE. The full CDR3 sequence reads CASRTWTEITGELFF.